These 2 T cell receptor beta chains were sequenced from one sample in a study of cytomegalovirus exposure and HLA in healthy donors. PCR employed 60 Vbeta and 13 Jbeta primers. Profiling relied on immunoSEQ multiplex PCR, and the TCRdb table lists in-frame clones only, not all of them. The sample totals around 200,000 clones. Material for sequencing was PBMCs. The source is a girl aged 2 to 10 in good health and CMV-seropositive.

The chain carries TRBV5-6 and TRBJ2-7; 14 nucleotides line up with TRBD2. The junction had 4 bases not matched to a gene; V was cut back by 4 bases and J by 4 bases. The CDR3 has 15 amino acids. CDR1 SGHDT and CDR2 YYEEEE come from the germline V gene. The CDR3 coding sequence is TGTGCCAGCAGCCAAGGACTAGCGGGAGGTTACGAGCAGTACTTC. This gives the protein CASSQGLAGGYEQYF.

The chain has TRBV5-4 and TRBJ2-7, with TRBD2 as a possible D gene (6 bases). CDR3 length equals 14 residues. Trimming left V 2 bases short and J 2 bases short, with 11 bases between. Germline lookup yields CDR1 SGHNT and CDR2 YYREEE (reference sequence). The CDR3 DNA reads TGTGCCAGCAGCTTCCCTAGCGAAGCCTACGAGCAGTACTTC. It specifies CASSFPSEAYEQYF.